Presented here are 7 T cell receptor beta chains from one specimen sequenced in a study of T cell responses to AZD1222 COVID-19 vaccine. Libraries were prepared by immunoSEQ multiplex PCR; TCRdb keeps only in-frame clonotypes and omits some of them. The sample consists of some 150,000 clones, 90% of them appearing once. The material was peripheral blood, obtained on day 0 of AZD1222 vaccination. The source is an adult in good health.

This clone appeared once. The chain employs TRBV2 and TRBJ2-1, with D perhaps TRBD1 (5 bases). V shed 4 bases and J shed 6 bases, with 25 bases lying between them. This CDR3 has 18 amino acids. Germline CDR1 reads SNHLY; CDR2 reads FYNNEI. CDR3 amino acids: CASSGDLNRAGKGNEQFF. The CDR3 DNA reads TGTGCCAGCAGTGGAGACCTCAATAGGGCAGGGAAAGGCAATGAGCAGTTCTTC.

The chain joins TRBV7-2 to TRBJ2-2, with 11 positions matching TRBD1. There are 18 residues in the CDR3. Germline V gives CDR1 SGHTA, CDR2 FQGNSA. The V and J ends lost 5 bases and 4 bases, in that order; junction bases with no gene match: 12. CDR3 loop: CASSPRTGGASGTGELFF. CDR3 DNA sequence: TGTGCCAGCAGCCCAAGGACAGGGGGCGCTTCTGGCACCGGGGAGCTGTTTTTT.

The chain couples TRBV11-2 to TRBJ1-2, with D hard to call. V dropped 3 bases and J dropped 4 bases, with 18 bases sitting between them. CDR1 SGHAT and CDR2 FQNNGV come from the germline V gene. This CDR3 contains 16 residues. This CDR3 is CASSLEPGFQFYGYTF. Here the CDR3 DNA reads TGTGCCAGCAGCTTGGAACCCGGGTTCCAATTCTATGGCTACACCTTC. Supplemented by reference TRBV11-2 and TRBJ1-2, the full variable domain reads EAGVAQSPRYKIIEKRQSVAFWCNPISGHATLYWYQQILGQGPKLLIQFQNNGVVDDSQLPKDRFSAERLKGVDSTLKIQPAKLEDSAVYLCASSLEPGFQFYGYTFGSGTRLTVV.

This clone was seen a single time. The chain joins TRBV4-3 to TRBJ1-1, with D perhaps TRBD1 (6 bases). Looked up from germline, CDR1 is LGHNA and CDR2 is YSLEER. V was shortened by 2 bases and J by 4 bases, with 14 bases between the two germline ends. This CDR3 contains 15 residues. The CDR3, as DNA: TGCGCCAGCAGCCAAAACCGGGGGCGCGGCACTGAAGCTTTCTTT. Protein: CASSQNRGRGTEAFF.

The rearrangement links TRBV10-3 to TRBJ1-1, with TRBD1 identical over 7 bases. V shed 7 bases, J shed 0 bases, and the junction held 11 bases outside the gene matches. The CDR3 covers 16 residues. The germline V gene has CDR1 ENHRY and CDR2 SYGVKD. The CDR3 is CAITPGRGQMNTEAFF. The CDR3 bases are TGTGCCATCACCCCGGGGAGGGGGCAGATGAACACTGAAGCTTTCTTT.

The V gene is TRBV2, the J gene TRBJ2-7; D gene uncertain. The length of the CDR3 is 11 residues. V was cut by 3 bases and J by 6 bases, with 6 bases left in between. CDR1 is SNHLY, CDR2 FYNNEI, per germline. The CDR3 DNA is TGTGCCAGCAGTGACCGTCCCGAGCAGTACTTC. Translating gives CASSDRPEQYF.

Many counts were recorded for this clone. The chain links TRBV19 to TRBJ2-3, with TRBD1 as a possible D gene (6 bases). In germline, CDR1 is LNHDA, CDR2 SQIVND (reference sequence). Trimming removed 9 bases at V and 0 bases at J, with 13 bases between. The CDR3 runs to 14 residues. CDR3 residues: CASRTDPSTDTQYF. Written as DNA, the CDR3 is TGTGCCAGCCGGACAGACCCTAGCACAGATACGCAGTATTTT.